A selection of T cell receptor beta chains follows, all from one sample in a study of cytomegalovirus exposure and HLA in healthy donors. Here immunoSEQ multiplex PCR was the method, and the copy in TCRdb shows in-frame clones only, minus some. The profile shows about 120,000 clones, about 59% of them singletons. Sequenced input: PBMCs. The receptors shown here come from a woman in her forties in good health and CMV-seropositive. The CDR3 runs from the conserved cysteine through the conserved F or W. D genes are given only for firm matches. The size entry is marked missing in some rows and otherwise reads once, few, many or a size class.

d_call j_call v_call clone_size cdr3_aa cdr3_nt
- TRBJ1-5 TRBV6-5 - CASSLQANNQPQHF TGTGCCAGCAGTCTACAGGCTAACAATCAGCCCCAGCATTTT
- TRBJ2-1 TRBV5-6 - CASSLYLAIVNEQFF TGTGCCAGCAGCTTGTACCTAGCGATCGTCAATGAGCAGTTCTTC
- TRBJ2-7 TRBV7-9 - CSSSLGVGGYEQYF TGTTCCAGCAGCTTAGGGGTAGGGGGCTACGAGCAGTACTTC
TRBD2 TRBJ2-5 TRBV19 few CASSVLARSGETQYF TGTGCCAGTAGTGTACTAGCGCGCTCCGGAGAGACCCAGTACTTC
- TRBJ1-5 TRBV5-6 - CASSFGGIFSNQPQHF TGTGCCAGCAGCTTCGGGGGGATTTTTAGCAATCAGCCCCAGCATTTT
- TRBJ2-5 TRBV7-9 few CASSLPPRGPERETQYF TGTGCCAGCAGCTTACCCCCCAGGGGCCCGGAGAGGGAGACCCAGTACTTC
- TRBJ1-5 TRBV7-2 - CASSLSGDNQPQHF TGTGCCAGCAGCCTCTCGGGGGACAATCAGCCCCAGCATTTT
- TRBJ2-1 TRBV27 - CASSLRGIHNEQFF TGTGCCAGCAGTTTAAGGGGGATCCACAATGAGCAGTTCTTC
TRBD2 TRBJ2-5 TRBV9 - CASSGGGLAGAGRETQYF TGTGCCAGCAGCGGGGGGGGGCTAGCGGGAGCGGGTAGAGAGACCCAGTACTTC
TRBD1 TRBJ1-1 TRBV27 few CASTPSDRGLSNTEAFF TGTGCCAGCACCCCTTCCGACAGGGGGTTGTCGAACACTGAAGCTTTCTTT
TRBD2 TRBJ2-7 TRBV18 few CASSQTGQGRVALSYEQYF TGTGCCAGCTCCCAAACCGGACAAGGGAGGGTAGCCCTCTCCTACGAGCAGTACTTC
TRBD1 TRBJ2-6 TRBV14 - CASSKTGTGFNVLTF TGTGCCAGCAGCAAAACCGGGACAGGATTCAACGTCCTGACTTTC
- TRBJ2-2 TRBV27 - CASTHWTKNTGELFF TGTGCCAGCACCCACTGGACTAAGAACACCGGGGAGCTGTTTTTT
TRBD1 TRBJ2-5 TRBV11-3 - CASRSTTGVGRQSETQYF TGTGCCAGCAGATCAACTACAGGGGTCGGGCGCCAGTCGGAGACCCAGTACTTC
- TRBJ2-6 TRBV7-2 - CASSHQISGANVLTF TGTGCCAGCAGCCACCAGATATCCGGGGCCAACGTCCTGACTTTC
- TRBJ2-5 TRBV7-7 - CASSLGPGETQYF TGTGCCAGCAGCTTGGGTCCCGGGGAGACCCAGTACTTC
- TRBJ2-7 TRBV21-1 few CAGRRWDLHYEQYF TGTGCCGGGCGCCGATGGGACTTACACTACGAGCAGTACTTC
- TRBJ2-7 TRBV27 - CASSWSGGPSSYEQYF TGTGCCAGCAGTTGGTCGGGGGGCCCAAGCTCCTACGAGCAGTACTTC